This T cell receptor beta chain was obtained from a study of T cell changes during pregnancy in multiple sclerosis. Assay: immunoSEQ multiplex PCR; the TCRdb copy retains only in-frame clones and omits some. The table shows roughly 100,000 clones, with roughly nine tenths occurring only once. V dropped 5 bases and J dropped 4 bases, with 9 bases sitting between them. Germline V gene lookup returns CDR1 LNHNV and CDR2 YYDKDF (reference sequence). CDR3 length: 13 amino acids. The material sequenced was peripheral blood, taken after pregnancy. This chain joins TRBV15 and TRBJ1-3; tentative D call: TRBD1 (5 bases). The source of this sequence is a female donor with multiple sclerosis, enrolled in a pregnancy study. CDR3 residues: CATSGAVGNTIYF. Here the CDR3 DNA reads TGTGCCACCAGCGGGGCCGTCGGAAACACCATATATTTT.